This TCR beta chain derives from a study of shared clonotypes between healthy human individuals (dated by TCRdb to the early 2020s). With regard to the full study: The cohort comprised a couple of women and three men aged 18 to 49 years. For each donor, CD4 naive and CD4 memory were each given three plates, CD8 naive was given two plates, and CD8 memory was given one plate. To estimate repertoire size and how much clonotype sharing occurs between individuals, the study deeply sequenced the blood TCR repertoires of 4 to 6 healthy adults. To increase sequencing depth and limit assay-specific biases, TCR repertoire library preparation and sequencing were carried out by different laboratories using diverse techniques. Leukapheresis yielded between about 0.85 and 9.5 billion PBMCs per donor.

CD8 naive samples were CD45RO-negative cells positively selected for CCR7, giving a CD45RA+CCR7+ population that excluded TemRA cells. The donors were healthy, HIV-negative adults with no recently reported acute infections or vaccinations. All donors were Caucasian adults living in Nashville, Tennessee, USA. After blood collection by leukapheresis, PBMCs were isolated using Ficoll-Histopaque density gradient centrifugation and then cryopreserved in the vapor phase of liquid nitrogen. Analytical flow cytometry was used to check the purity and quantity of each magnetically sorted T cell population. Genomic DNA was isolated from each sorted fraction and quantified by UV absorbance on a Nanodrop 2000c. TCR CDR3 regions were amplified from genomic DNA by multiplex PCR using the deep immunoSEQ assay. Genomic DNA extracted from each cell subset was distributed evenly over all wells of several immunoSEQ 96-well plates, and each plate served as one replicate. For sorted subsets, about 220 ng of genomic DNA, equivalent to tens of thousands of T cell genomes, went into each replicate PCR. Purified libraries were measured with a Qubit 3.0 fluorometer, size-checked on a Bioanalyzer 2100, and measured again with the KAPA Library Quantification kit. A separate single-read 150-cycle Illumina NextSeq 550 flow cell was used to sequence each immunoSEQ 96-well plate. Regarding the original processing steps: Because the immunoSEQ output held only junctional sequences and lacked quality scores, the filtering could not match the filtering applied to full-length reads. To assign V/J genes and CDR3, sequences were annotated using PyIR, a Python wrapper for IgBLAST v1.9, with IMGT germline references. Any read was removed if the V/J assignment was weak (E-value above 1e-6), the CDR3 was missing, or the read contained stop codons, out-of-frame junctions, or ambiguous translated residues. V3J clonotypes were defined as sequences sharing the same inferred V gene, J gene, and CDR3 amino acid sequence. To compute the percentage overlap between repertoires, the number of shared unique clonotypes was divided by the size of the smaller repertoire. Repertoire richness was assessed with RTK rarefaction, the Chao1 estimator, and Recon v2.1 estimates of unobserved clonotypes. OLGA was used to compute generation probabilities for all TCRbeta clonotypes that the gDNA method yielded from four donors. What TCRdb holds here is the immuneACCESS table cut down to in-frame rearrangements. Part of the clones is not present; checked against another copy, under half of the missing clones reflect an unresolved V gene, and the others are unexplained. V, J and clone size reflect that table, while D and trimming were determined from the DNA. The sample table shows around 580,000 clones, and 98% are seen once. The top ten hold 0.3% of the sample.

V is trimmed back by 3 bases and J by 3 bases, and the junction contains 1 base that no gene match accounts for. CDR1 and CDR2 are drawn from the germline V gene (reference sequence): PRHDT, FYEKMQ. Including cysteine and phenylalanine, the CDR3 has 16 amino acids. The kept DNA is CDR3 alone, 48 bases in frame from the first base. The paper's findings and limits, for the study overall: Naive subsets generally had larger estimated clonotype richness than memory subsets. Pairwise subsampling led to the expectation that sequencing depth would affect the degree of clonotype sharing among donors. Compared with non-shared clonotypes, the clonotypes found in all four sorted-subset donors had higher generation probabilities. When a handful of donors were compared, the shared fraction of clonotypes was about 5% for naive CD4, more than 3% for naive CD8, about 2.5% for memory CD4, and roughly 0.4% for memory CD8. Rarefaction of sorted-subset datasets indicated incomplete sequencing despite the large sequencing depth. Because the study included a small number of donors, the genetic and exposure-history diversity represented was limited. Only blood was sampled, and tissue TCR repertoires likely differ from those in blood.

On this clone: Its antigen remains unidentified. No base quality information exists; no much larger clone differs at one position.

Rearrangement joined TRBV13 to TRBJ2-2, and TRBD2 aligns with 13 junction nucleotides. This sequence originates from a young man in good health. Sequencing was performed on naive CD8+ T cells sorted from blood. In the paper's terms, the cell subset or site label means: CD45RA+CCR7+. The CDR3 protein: CASSLGLAGYTGELFF. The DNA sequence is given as TGTGCCAGCAGCTTGGGACTAGCGGGATACACCGGGGAGCTGTTTTTT.